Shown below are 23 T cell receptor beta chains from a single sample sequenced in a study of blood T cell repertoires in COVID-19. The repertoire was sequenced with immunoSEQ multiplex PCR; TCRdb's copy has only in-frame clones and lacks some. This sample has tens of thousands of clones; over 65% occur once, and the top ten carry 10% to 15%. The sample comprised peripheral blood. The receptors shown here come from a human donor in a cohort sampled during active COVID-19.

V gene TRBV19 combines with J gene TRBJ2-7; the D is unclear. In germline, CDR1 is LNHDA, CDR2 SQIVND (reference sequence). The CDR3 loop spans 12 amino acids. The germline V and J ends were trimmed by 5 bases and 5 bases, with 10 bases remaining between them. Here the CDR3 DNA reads TGTGCCAGTAGTTCTGGTCGGGACGAGCAGTACTTC. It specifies CASSSGRDEQYF.

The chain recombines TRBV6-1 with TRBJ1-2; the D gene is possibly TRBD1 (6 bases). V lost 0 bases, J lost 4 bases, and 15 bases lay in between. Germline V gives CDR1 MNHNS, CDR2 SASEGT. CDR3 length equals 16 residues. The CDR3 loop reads CASSEAAGQSGYGYTF. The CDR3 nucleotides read TGTGCCAGCAGTGAAGCAGCAGGACAGTCGGGCTATGGCTACACCTTC.

The CDR3 loop reads CASSMSGGRGYGYTF. In nucleotides, the CDR3 is TGTGCCAGTAGTATGTCAGGGGGCCGTGGCTATGGCTACACCTTC. This rearrangement joins TRBV19 to TRBJ1-2, with 8 bases identical to TRBD1. CDR3 length equals 15 residues. Germline CDR1 is LNHDA and CDR2 is SQIVND (reference sequence). The V gene end was trimmed by 3 bases and the J gene end by 4 bases; junction bases not matched to a gene: 7. The variable domain in full, with the rest retrieved from reference TRBV19 and TRBJ1-2, is DGGITQSPKYLFRKEGQNVTLSCEQNLNHDAMYWYRQDPGQGLRLIYYSQIVNDFQKGDIAEGYSVSREKKESFPLTVTSAQKNPTAFYLCASSMSGGRGYGYTFGSGTRLTVV.

The DNA for the CDR3 is TGTGCCAGCAGTCCCGACACCTCCTACGAGCAGTACTTC. As protein: CASSPDTSYEQYF. The chain joins TRBV12-3 or TRBV12-4 to TRBJ2-7; D gene ambiguous. V was clipped by 5 bases and J by 0 bases, with 8 bases between them. This CDR3 spans 13 amino acids.

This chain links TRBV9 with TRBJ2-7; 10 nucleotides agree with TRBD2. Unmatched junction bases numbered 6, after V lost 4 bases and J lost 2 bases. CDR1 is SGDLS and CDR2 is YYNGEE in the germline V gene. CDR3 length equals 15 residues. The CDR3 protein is CASSISGGAPYEQYF. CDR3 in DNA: TGTGCCAGCAGCATCAGCGGGGGGGCTCCCTACGAGCAGTACTTC.

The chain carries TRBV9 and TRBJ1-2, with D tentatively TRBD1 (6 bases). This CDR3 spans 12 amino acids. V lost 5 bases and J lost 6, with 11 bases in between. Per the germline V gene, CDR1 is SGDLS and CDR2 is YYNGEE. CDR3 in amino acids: CASRGGGNGYTF. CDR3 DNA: TGTGCCAGCAGGGGAGGGGGGAATGGCTACACCTTC.

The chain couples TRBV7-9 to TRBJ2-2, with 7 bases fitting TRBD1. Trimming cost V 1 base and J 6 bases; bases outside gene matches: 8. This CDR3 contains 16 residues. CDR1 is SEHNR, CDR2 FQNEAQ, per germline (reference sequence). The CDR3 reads CASSLGPGTVPGELFF. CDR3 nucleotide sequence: TGTGCCAGCAGCTTAGGGCCCGGGACAGTTCCCGGGGAGCTGTTTTTT.

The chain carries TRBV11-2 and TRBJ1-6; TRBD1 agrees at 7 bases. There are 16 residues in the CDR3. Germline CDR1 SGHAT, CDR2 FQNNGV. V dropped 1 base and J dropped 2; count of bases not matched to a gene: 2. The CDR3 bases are TGTGCCAGCAGCTTAGCTGGGACAGCCTATAATTCACCCCTCCACTTT. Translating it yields CASSLAGTAYNSPLHF.

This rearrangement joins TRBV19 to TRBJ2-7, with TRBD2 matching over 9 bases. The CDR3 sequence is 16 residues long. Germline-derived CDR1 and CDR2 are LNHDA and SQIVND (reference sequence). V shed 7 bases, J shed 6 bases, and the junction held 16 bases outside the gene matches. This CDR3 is CASKESAGGRLGEQYF. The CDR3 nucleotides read TGTGCCAGTAAGGAGTCGGCGGGGGGGCGACTCGGCGAGCAGTACTTC. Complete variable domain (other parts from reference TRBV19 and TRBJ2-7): DGGITQSPKYLFRKEGQNVTLSCEQNLNHDAMYWYRQDPGQGLRLIYYSQIVNDFQKGDIAEGYSVSREKKESFPLTVTSAQKNPTAFYLCASKESAGGRLGEQYFGPGTRLTVT.

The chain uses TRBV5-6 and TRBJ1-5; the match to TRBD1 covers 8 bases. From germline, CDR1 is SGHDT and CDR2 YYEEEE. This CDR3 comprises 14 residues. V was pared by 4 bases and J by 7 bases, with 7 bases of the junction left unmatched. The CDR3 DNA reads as TGTGCCAGCAGCCCCGGACAGGGTCTCCAGCCCCAGCATTTT. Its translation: CASSPGQGLQPQHF. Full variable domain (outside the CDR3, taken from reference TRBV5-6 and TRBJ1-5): DAGVTQSPTHLIKTRGQQVTLRCSPKSGHDTVSWYQQALGQGPQFIFQYYEEEERQRGNFPDRFSGHQFPNYSSELNVNALLLGDSALYLCASSPGQGLQPQHFGDGTRLSIL.

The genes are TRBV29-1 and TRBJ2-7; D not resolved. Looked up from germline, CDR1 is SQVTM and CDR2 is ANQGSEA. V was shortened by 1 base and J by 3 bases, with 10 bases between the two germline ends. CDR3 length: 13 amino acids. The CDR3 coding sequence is TGCAGCGTTGAAGTTGGAGACCACTACGAGCAGTACTTC. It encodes CSVEVGDHYEQYF.

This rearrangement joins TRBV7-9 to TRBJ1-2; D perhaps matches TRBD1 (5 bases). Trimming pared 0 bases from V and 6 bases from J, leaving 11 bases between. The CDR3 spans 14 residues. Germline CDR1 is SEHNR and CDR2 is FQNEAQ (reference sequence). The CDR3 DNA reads TGTGCCAGCAGCTTAGCGGGGCGAGGAGATGGCTACACCTTC. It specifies CASSLAGRGDGYTF.

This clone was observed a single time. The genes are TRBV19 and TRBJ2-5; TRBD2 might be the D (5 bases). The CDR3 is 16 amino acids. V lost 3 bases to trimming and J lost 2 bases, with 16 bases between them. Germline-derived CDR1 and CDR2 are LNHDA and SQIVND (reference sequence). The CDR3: CASSIGNLALQETQYF. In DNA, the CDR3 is TGTGCCAGTAGTATCGGTAATCTAGCCCTGCAAGAGACCCAGTACTTC.

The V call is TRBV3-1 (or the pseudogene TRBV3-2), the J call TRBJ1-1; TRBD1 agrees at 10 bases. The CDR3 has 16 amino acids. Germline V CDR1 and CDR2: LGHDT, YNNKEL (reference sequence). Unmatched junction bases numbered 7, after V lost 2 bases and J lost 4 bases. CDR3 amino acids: CASSQSDRGLSTEAFF. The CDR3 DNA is TGTGCCAGCAGCCAATCCGACAGGGGGCTGAGCACTGAAGCTTTCTTT.

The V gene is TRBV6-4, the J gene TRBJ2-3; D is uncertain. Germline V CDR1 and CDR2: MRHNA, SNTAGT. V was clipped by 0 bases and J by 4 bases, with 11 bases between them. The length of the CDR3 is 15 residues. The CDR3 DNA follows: TGTGCCAGCAGTGACTCAGGTAGCCCAGCAGATACGCAGTATTTT. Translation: CASSDSGSPADTQYF.

The DNA for the CDR3 is TGTGCCAGCAGCTTAGCGTGGGAGGGTTACGGCTACACCTTC. Its translation: CASSLAWEGYGYTF. The rearrangement links TRBV7-9 to TRBJ1-2; D is undetermined. The V gene's germline CDR1 is SEHNR and CDR2 FQNEAQ (reference sequence). This CDR3 has 14 amino acids. Trimming left V 0 bases short and J 8 bases short, with 13 bases between.

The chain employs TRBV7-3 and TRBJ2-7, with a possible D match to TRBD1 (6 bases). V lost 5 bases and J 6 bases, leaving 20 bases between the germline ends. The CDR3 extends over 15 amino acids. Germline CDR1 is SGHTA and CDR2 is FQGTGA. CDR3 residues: CASSPPTGTGREQYF. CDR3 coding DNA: TGTGCCAGCAGCCCTCCTACAGGGACGGGCCGCGAGCAGTACTTC.

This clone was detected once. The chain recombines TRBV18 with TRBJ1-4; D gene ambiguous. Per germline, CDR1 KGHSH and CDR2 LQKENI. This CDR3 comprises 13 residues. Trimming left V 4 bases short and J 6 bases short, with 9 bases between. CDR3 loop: CASSRAADEKLFF. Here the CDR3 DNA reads TGTGCCAGCTCACGCGCGGCAGATGAAAAACTGTTTTTT.

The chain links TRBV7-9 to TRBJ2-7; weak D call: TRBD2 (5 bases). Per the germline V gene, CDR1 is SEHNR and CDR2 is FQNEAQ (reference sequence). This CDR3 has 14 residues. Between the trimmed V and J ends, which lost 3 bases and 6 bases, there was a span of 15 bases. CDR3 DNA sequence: TGTGCCAGCAGCTTGCCGGGGTTTGCCCTCGAGCAGTACTTC. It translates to CASSLPGFALEQYF.

DNA for the CDR3: TGTGCCATCAGTGAACGACAGGGGGGAACAGATACGCAGTATTTT. Its translation: CAISERQGGTDTQYF. The V and J genes are TRBV10-3 and TRBJ2-3; 9 nucleotides match TRBD1. This CDR3 has 15 residues. Germline lookup yields CDR1 ENHRY and CDR2 SYGVKD. The V and J ends lost 3 bases and 3 bases, in that order; junction bases with no gene match: 4.

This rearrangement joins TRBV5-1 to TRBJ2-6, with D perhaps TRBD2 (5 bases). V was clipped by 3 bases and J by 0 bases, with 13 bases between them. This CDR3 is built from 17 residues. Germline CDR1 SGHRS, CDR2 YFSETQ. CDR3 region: CASSSGGLSSGANVLTF. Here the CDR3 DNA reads TGCGCCAGCAGCTCGGGCGGGCTAAGCTCTGGGGCCAACGTCCTGACTTTC.

The chain's CDR3 is CASYNTNPNEKLFF. The CDR3 DNA sequence: TGTGCCAGCTACAACACGAATCCGAATGAAAAACTGTTTTTT. The chain is built from TRBV2 and TRBJ1-4; unclear D gene. Trimming removed 8 bases at V and 5 bases at J, with 15 bases between. CDR1 SNHLY and CDR2 FYNNEI come from the germline V gene. The CDR3 is made up of 14 amino acids.

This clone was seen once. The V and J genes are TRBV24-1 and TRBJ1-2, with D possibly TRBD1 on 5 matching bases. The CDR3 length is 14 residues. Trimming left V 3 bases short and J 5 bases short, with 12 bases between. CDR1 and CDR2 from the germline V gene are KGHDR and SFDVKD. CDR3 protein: CATSDQTENYGYTF. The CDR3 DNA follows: TGTGCCACCAGTGATCAGACAGAGAATTATGGCTACACCTTC.